The 24 T cell receptor beta chains in this list originate from one sample, sequenced in a study of neurological immune-mediated disorders. TCRdb re-derived calls from the 5' RACE reads in MiXCR, one entry per CDR3 protein. The repertoire has about 33,000 distinct CDR3 sequences, approximately 1.5% of them found once; the top ten carry approximately 9.2%. Sequencing was done on a sample of PBMCs. The receptors stem from a woman younger than 45 with multiple sclerosis.

This clonotype appeared many times. The chain combines TRBV20-1 with TRBJ2-7, with TRBD2 identical over 9 bases. Unmatched junction bases numbered 3, after V lost 6 bases and J lost 0 bases. CDR1 DFQATT and CDR2 SNEGSKA come from the germline V gene (reference sequence). The length of the CDR3 is 13 residues. The CDR3 bases are TGCAGTGCACATAGCGGGGGCTCCTACGAGCAGTACTTC. Protein product: CSAHSGGSYEQYF.

There are many counts of this clonotype. The rearrangement joins TRBV12-3 or TRBV12-4 to TRBJ2-3, with a tentative D call TRBD2 (6 bases). Deletions cut 1 base from V and 0 bases from J, with 11 bases between. This CDR3 spans 16 amino acids. CDR3 protein: CASSLEGLLSTDTQYF. The CDR3 DNA sequence: TGTGCCAGCAGTTTAGAGGGACTCCTCAGCACAGATACGCAGTATTTT.

This clonotype has ten or more counts. This sequence joins TRBV3-1 and TRBJ2-7; maybe TRBD1 (6 bases). Trimming shortened V by 4 bases and J by 1 base, and 8 bases separated the two germline ends. Germline CDR1 and CDR2: LGHDT and YNNKEL (reference sequence). The length of the CDR3 is 13 residues. CDR3 residues: CASSLQGSYEQYF. CDR3 DNA: TGTGCCAGCAGCCTACAGGGATCCTACGAGCAGTACTTC.

Many counts were recorded for this clonotype. The chain links TRBV7-6 to TRBJ1-6; D may be TRBD1 (5 bases). Trimming removed 0 bases at V and 5 bases at J, with 5 bases between. The CDR3 consists of 14 residues. Germline V CDR1 and CDR2: SGHVS, FNYEAQ. For the CDR3, the DNA is TGTGCCAGCAGCTTAGCGGGGGATAATTCACCCCTCCACTTT. Translated, it gives CASSLAGDNSPLHF. The whole variable domain, filled in from reference TRBV7-6 and TRBJ1-6, reads GAGVSQSPRYKVTKRGQDVALRCDPISGHVSLYWYRQALGQGPEFLTYFNYEAQQDKSGLPNDRFSAERPEGSISTLTIQRTEQRDSAMYRCASSLAGDNSPLHFGNGTRLTVT.

The rearrangement links TRBV3-1 to TRBJ2-3, with D hard to call. This CDR3 is built from 13 residues. V dropped 6 bases and J dropped 5 bases, with 12 bases sitting between them. Per the germline V gene, CDR1 is LGHDT and CDR2 is YNNKEL (reference sequence). The CDR3 DNA follows: TGTGCCAGCAGTCCTGACCCGGGAGATACGCAGTATTTT. Protein sequence: CASSPDPGDTQYF.

This clonotype occurred many times. The junction departs from the called germline gene at one end, perhaps through a read error. The V call is TRBV5-1, the J call TRBJ2-7, with 8 bases lining up with TRBD1. The length of the CDR3 is 13 residues. Germline CDR1 and CDR2: SGHRS and YFSETQ. The CDR3 reads CASRLDRVSEQYF. As DNA, the CDR3 is TGCGCCAGCAGATTGGACAGGGTGAGCGAGCAGTACTTC.

Ten or more counts support this clonotype. The rearrangement uses TRBV6-2 or TRBV6-3 and TRBJ2-6; unclear D gene. With 8 bases removed from V and 0 bases from J, the gap between germline ends came to 8 bases. CDR1 and CDR2 from the germline V gene are MNHEY and SVGEGT. The CDR3 runs 14 residues. The CDR3 spells CASVLGSGANVLTF. Written as DNA, the CDR3 is TGTGCCAGCGTACTTGGCTCTGGGGCCAACGTCCTGACTTTC.

This clonotype occurred many times. This chain uses TRBV6-2 or TRBV6-3 with TRBJ2-3; no firm D call. Germline V gene data show CDR1 as MNHEY and CDR2 as SVGEGT. The CDR3 is made up of 15 amino acids. V dropped 0 bases and J dropped 6 bases, with 13 bases sitting between them. CDR3 region: CASSYSGFVEDTQYF. CDR3 in DNA: TGTGCCAGCAGTTACTCAGGGTTCGTCGAGGATACGCAGTATTTT.

This clonotype was found many times. The CDR3 loop is CSARGRGGMNTEAFF. CDR3 DNA sequence: TGCAGTGCTAGAGGAAGAGGAGGAATGAACACTGAAGCTTTCTTT. The chain carries TRBV20-1 and TRBJ1-1; D not certain. V lost 1 base, J lost 0 bases, and 12 bases lay in between. CDR1 DFQATT and CDR2 SNEGSKA come from the germline V gene (reference sequence). This CDR3 is 15 amino acids long.

This clonotype was counted many times. The J gene is TRBJ2-5, the V gene TRBV5-1; 7 bases map to TRBD2. This CDR3 contains 14 residues. CDR1 is SGHRS, CDR2 YFSETQ, per germline. The V segment lost 4 bases and the J segment 5 bases; nucleotides outside the gene matches: 8. CDR3 sequence reads: CASSVSGDGETQYF. The CDR3 nucleotides read TGCGCCAGCAGCGTGAGCGGGGATGGGGAGACCCAGTACTTC.

This clonotype was seen repeatedly, ten times or more. Germline is not matched at one junction end, which may reflect a read error. This chain joins TRBV20-1 and TRBJ2-1; 14 nucleotides agree with TRBD2. The CDR3 consists of 13 residues. Germline CDR1 DFQATT, CDR2 SNEGSKA (reference sequence). CDR3 sequence reads: CSATIPGLAGAPF. The CDR3 DNA is TGCAGTGCTACTATACCGGGACTAGCGGGGGCCCCGTTC.

Many counts were recorded for this clonotype. This chain joins TRBV20-1 and TRBJ2-5; D is ambiguous. There are 15 residues in the CDR3. Trimming stripped 3 bases from V and 1 base from J, with 15 bases between. Germline CDR1 reads DFQATT; CDR2 reads SNEGSKA (reference sequence). Here the CDR3 reads CSARDGRNPQETQYF. The CDR3, as DNA: TGCAGTGCTAGGGATGGCAGGAACCCCCAAGAGACCCAGTACTTC.

This clonotype showed up many times. J is TRBJ1-2 and V is TRBV20-1, with D hard to call. Germline CDR1 DFQATT, CDR2 SNEGSKA (reference sequence). The CDR3 consists of 13 residues. V was cut by 0 bases and J by 1 base, with 6 bases left in between. CDR3 in DNA: TGCAGTGCTAGAGATCTCAGTAACTATGGCTACACCTTC. Its protein is CSARDLSNYGYTF.

This clonotype was seen many times. The chain carries TRBV7-3 and TRBJ2-3; 7 positions agree with TRBD1. The CDR3 sequence is 14 residues long. Losses at the gene ends were 4 bases for V and 0 bases for J; bases not matched to a gene: 1. Germline V gene sequence: CDR1 SGHTA, CDR2 FQGTGA. The CDR3 DNA reads as TGTGCCAGCAGCTCACAGGGGAGCACAGATACGCAGTATTTT. Residues: CASSSQGSTDTQYF. Supplemented by reference TRBV7-3 and TRBJ2-3, the full variable domain reads GAGVSQTPSNKVTEKGKYVELRCDPISGHTALYWYRQSLGQGPEFLIYFQGTGAADDSGLPNDRFFAVRPEGSVSTLKIQRTERGDSAVYLCASSSQGSTDTQYFGPGTRLTVL.

This clonotype was observed many times. The chain uses TRBV3-1 and TRBJ1-2; TRBD1 is a possible D gene (5 bases). The CDR3 is made up of 13 amino acids. Germline V lookup: CDR1 LGHDT, CDR2 YNNKEL (reference sequence). V lost 1 base to trimming and J lost 14 bases, with 17 bases between them. The chain's CDR3 is CASSQGNRGPGTF. The CDR3 DNA follows: TGTGCCAGCAGCCAAGGAAACCGGGGACCGGGGACCTTC. Together with reference TRBV3-1 and TRBJ1-2, the CDR3 gives the full variable domain: DTAVSQTPKYLVTQMGNDKSIKCEQNLGHDTMYWYKQDSKKFLKIMFSYNNKELIINETVPNRFSPKSPDKAHLNLHINSLELGDSAVYFCASSQGNRGPGTFGSGTRLTVV.

The table lists this clonotype with many counts. This is likely a read error, given that the CDR3 carries no conserved phenylalanine or tryptophan at its end. This chain links TRBV29-1 with TRBJ1-2; D remains ambiguous. From germline, CDR1 is SQVTM and CDR2 ANQGSEA. The V end was cut by 5 bases, the J end by 0 bases, with 7 bases between. The CDR3 has 12 amino acids. The CDR3 here is CSVTVSNYGYTC. CDR3 DNA sequence: TGCAGCGTTACCGTTTCTAACTATGGCTACACCTGC.

Concerning this clonotype: No conserved phenylalanine or tryptophan ends this CDR3, so it is likely a read error. The genes are TRBV5-6 and TRBJ2-5; possible D gene TRBD1, 6 bases. Germline CDR1 is SGHDT and CDR2 is YYEEEE. The CDR3 spans 13 residues. The CDR3 sequence: CASSETGEETQYL. CDR3 DNA: TGTGCAAGCAGCGAGACAGGCGAGGAGACCCAGTACTTA.

This clonotype was counted many times. CDR3 loop: CSAVNPGLVRDTQYF. The CDR3 DNA reads TGCAGTGCTGTCAACCCGGGACTAGTGAGAGATACGCAGTATTTT. The chain uses TRBV20-1 and TRBJ2-3; 8 nucleotides align to TRBD2. Trimming removed 5 bases from V and 5 bases from J; junction bases left unmatched: 12. The germline CDR1 and CDR2 sequences are DFQATT and SNEGSKA (reference sequence). The CDR3 contains 15 residues.

This clonotype has at least ten counts. The rearrangement uses TRBV10-3 and TRBJ1-5, with 10 bases lining up with TRBD1. Germline V gene lookup returns CDR1 ENHRY and CDR2 SYGVKD. V was pared by 8 bases and J by 5 bases, with 3 bases of the junction left unmatched. The CDR3 has 13 amino acids. Written as DNA, the CDR3 is TGTGCCATCGGGGGGACAGGGGATCAGCCCCAGCATTTT. Protein product: CAIGGTGDQPQHF.

This clonotype was detected ten times or more. J is TRBJ2-1 and V is TRBV20-1, with 9 bases fitting TRBD2. Germline V gene data show CDR1 as DFQATT and CDR2 as SNEGSKA (reference sequence). The CDR3 covers 16 residues. Losses at the gene ends were 0 bases for V and 5 bases for J; bases not matched to a gene: 8. The CDR3 DNA is TGCAGTGCTAGAGATAAAAGCGGGGGGCCCCACAATGAGCAGTTCTTC. This translates into CSARDKSGGPHNEQFF.

This clonotype was observed at least ten times. The chain recombines TRBV20-1 with TRBJ1-1, with D hard to call. V lost 1 base to trimming and J lost 8 bases, with 14 bases between them. This CDR3 contains 13 residues. CDR1 is DFQATT, CDR2 SNEGSKA, per germline (reference sequence). The CDR3 sequence: CSARAPTVVEAFF. CDR3 sequence (DNA): TGCAGTGCTAGAGCCCCCACAGTCGTCGAAGCTTTCTTT.

Ten or more counts support this clonotype. The chain couples TRBV29-1 to TRBJ1-1; D may be TRBD1 (5 bases). V lost 3 bases and J 5 bases, leaving 10 bases between the germline ends. This CDR3 comprises 12 residues. Germline loops: CDR1 SQVTM, CDR2 ANQGSEA. The CDR3 loop reads CSVEEGLTEAFF. CDR3 DNA: TGCAGCGTTGAGGAGGGGCTGACTGAAGCTTTCTTT.

This clonotype appeared many times. Here the CDR3 reads CASSPRGANVLTF. CDR3 in DNA: TGTGCCAGCAGCCCTCGTGGGGCCAACGTCCTGACTTTC. The V gene is TRBV7-8, the J gene TRBJ2-6; the D is unclear. Per the germline V gene, CDR1 is SGHVS and CDR2 is FQNEAQ. V lost 5 bases and J 3 bases, leaving 5 bases between the germline ends. The CDR3 extends over 13 amino acids.

This clonotype was recorded at least ten times. The chain uses TRBV4-3 and TRBJ2-5, with 10 bases that match TRBD2. CDR3 length equals 13 residues. The germline gives CDR1 LGHNA, CDR2 YSLEER. Trimming cost V 3 bases and J 11 bases; bases outside gene matches: 6. In DNA, the CDR3 is TGCGCCAGCAGCCATTATAGCGGGGGGCCGCAGTACTTC. Its protein product is CASSHYSGGPQYF.